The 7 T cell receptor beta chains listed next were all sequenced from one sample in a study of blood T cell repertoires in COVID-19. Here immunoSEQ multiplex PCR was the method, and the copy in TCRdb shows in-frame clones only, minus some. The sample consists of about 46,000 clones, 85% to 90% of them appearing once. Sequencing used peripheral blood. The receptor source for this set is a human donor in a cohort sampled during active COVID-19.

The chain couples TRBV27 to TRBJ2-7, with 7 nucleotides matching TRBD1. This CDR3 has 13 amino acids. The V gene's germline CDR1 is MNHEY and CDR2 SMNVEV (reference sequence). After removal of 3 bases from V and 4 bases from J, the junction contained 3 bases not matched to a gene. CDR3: CASSFYRGYEQYF. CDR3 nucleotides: TGTGCCAGCAGTTTCTACAGGGGTTACGAGCAGTACTTC.

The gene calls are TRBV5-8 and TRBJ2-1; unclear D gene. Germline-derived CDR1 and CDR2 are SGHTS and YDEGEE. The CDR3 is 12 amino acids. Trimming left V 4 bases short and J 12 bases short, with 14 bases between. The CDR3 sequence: CASSLSPVGQFF. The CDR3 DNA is TGTGCCAGCAGCCTAAGCCCCGTTGGGCAGTTCTTC.

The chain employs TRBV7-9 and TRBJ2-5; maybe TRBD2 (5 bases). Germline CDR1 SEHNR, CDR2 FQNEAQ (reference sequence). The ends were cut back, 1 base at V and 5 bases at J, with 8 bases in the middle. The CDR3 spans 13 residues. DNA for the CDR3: TGTGCCAGCAGCTTAGGTGGGAGCGAGACCCAGTACTTC. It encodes CASSLGGSETQYF.

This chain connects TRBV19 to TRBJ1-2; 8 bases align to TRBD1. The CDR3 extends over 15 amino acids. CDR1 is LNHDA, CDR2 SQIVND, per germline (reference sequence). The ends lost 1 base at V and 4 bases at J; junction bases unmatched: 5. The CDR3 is CASSIAGQGIYGYTF. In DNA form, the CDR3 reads TGTGCCAGTAGTATAGCAGGACAGGGCATCTATGGCTACACCTTC.

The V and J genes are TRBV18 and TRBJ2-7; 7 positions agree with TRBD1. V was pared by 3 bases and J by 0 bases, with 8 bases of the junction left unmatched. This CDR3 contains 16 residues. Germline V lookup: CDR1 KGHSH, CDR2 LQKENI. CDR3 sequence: CASSPLTGAHSYEQYF. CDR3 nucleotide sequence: TGTGCCAGCTCACCCCTAACAGGGGCCCACTCCTACGAGCAGTACTTC.

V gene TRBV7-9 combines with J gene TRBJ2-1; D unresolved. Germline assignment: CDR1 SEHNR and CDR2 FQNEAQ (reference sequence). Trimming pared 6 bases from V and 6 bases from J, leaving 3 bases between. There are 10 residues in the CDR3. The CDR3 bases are TGTGCCAGCAGTATCAATGAGCAGTTCTTC. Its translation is CASSINEQFF. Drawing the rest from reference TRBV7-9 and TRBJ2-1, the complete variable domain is DTGVSQNPRHKITKRGQNVTFRCDPISEHNRLYWYRQTLGQGPEFLTYFQNEAQLEKSRLLSDRFSAERPKGSFSTLEIQRTEQGDSAMYLCASSINEQFFGPGTRLTVL.

CDR3 coding DNA: TGTGCCAGCAGCGTAGGTGGGGGACAGGGGTACGAGCAGTACTTC. This sequence encodes CASSVGGGQGYEQYF. V usage is TRBV9 and J usage is TRBJ2-7; 10 bases are shared with TRBD1. Looked up from germline, CDR1 is SGDLS and CDR2 is YYNGEE. V was clipped by 0 bases and J by 4 bases; unmatched bases: 4. The CDR3 sequence is 15 residues long.